The clone carrying this T cell receptor (beta chain) was detected only once. The antigen remains unidentified. The sample belongs to a study of cytomegalovirus exposure and HLA in healthy donors. Study-wide findings and caveats: Most sequenced TCRs were rare (though some public TCRs occurred in many donors).

PCR involved 60 Vbeta and 13 Jbeta primers. TCRdb's copy holds only in-frame clones and misses some; the assay was immunoSEQ multiplex PCR. The sample includes 210,000 or so clones, more than 75% of them seen just once. The donors were healthy bone marrow donors. When sampled, the donors appeared nominally healthy, though they likely had unrecorded immune exposures. The V segment lost 3 bases and the J segment 8 bases; nucleotides outside the gene matches: 11. Germline V gene lookup returns CDR1 SGHTA and CDR2 FQGNSA. CDR3 length equals 16 residues. What was sequenced was PBMCs. The receptor was isolated from a man under 40 in good health and CMV-seronegative. This sequence joins TRBV7-2 and TRBJ2-1, with 9 bases lining up with TRBD2. The CDR3 region is CASSFTRGGAGDEQFF. The CDR3 DNA reads as TGTGCCAGCAGCTTCACCCGCGGGGGGGCCGGGGATGAGCAGTTCTTC.